This T cell receptor (beta chain) emerged from a study of brain T cells in children with intractable seizures. Clones were sequenced by immunoSEQ multiplex PCR, and TCRdb holds only the in-frame ones, with some missing. The table lists roughly 64,000 clones, about 96% of them singletons. The CDR3 is made up of 13 amino acids. Trimming shortened V by 7 bases and J by 3 bases, and 13 bases separated the two germline ends. The germline V gene encodes CDR1 MDHEN and CDR2 SYDVKM. The chain has TRBV28 and TRBJ2-7; possibly TRBD1 for D (6 bases). Sequenced material: peripheral blood, taken at surgery. This TCR was sampled from a boy less than two years old with focal cortical dysplasia and intractable seizures. CDR3 coding DNA: TGTGCCAGCACCCCGGGACACTTCTACGAGCAGTACTTC. Protein sequence: CASTPGHFYEQYF.